The clone carrying this T cell receptor (beta chain) was detected a few times. Its antigen is as yet unknown. Repertoires were generated with immunoSEQ multiplex PCR, while TCRdb's copy carries only in-frame clones and drops some. The repertoire holds some 180,000 clones, 86% seen once, with approximately 7% in the top ten. The entry originates in a study of cytomegalovirus exposure and HLA in healthy donors. The CDR3 runs to 13 residues. Germline assignment: CDR1 LNHDA and CDR2 SQIVND (reference sequence). Between the trimmed V and J ends, which lost 3 bases and 3 bases, there was a span of 7 bases. Study observations and caveats: The study found most TCR sequences rare, yet found some public TCRs in many donors.

Sequencing input: PBMCs. V is TRBV19 and J is TRBJ2-3; the D is unclear. This receptor was identified in a man aged 30-40 years in good health and CMV-seropositive. CDR3 sequence reads: CASSMALTDTQYF. CDR3 DNA sequence: TGTGCCAGTAGTATGGCGCTTACAGATACGCAGTATTTT. Full variable domain (outside the CDR3, taken from reference TRBV19 and TRBJ2-3): DGGITQSPKYLFRKEGQNVTLSCEQNLNHDAMYWYRQDPGQGLRLIYYSQIVNDFQKGDIAEGYSVSREKKESFPLTVTSAQKNPTAFYLCASSMALTDTQYFGPGTRLTVL.